These 11 T cell receptor beta chains were sequenced from one sample in a study of blood T cell repertoires in COVID-19. Assay used: immunoSEQ multiplex PCR; TCRdb lists only in-frame clones, some missing. In the table there are under 350,000 clones, approximately 86% of which are singletons. Sequencing was performed on PBMCs or T cells enriched from blood (not recorded which). Receptor source: a woman between 40 and 50 years old with acute COVID-19.

This chain uses TRBV7-8 with TRBJ2-3, with TRBD2 identical over 9 bases. The CDR3 is 14 residues long. The germline V gene encodes CDR1 SGHVS and CDR2 FQNEAQ. The ends lost 3 bases at V and 9 bases at J; junction bases unmatched: 7. In DNA, the CDR3 is TGTGCCAGCAGCTTTAGCGGGGGAGGGGACACGCAGTATTTT. It encodes CASSFSGGGDTQYF.

This sequence joins TRBV7-9 and TRBJ1-1, with TRBD1 identical over 7 bases. The germline V gene has CDR1 SEHNR and CDR2 FQNEAQ (reference sequence). The length of the CDR3 is 14 residues. J gave up 5 bases and V 5 bases, and 8 bases lay outside the gene matches. This CDR3 reads CASSPQRGQTEAFF. As DNA, the CDR3 is TGTGCCAGCAGCCCCCAGAGGGGGCAGACTGAAGCTTTCTTT.

The chain couples TRBV11-2 to TRBJ2-6, with a possible D match to TRBD1 (6 bases). V was shortened by 10 bases and J by 0 bases, with 16 bases between the two germline ends. The germline V gene has CDR1 SGHAT and CDR2 FQNNGV. This CDR3 is built from 16 residues. CDR3 bases: TGTGCCACGGCAGGGACAATTCGCTCTGGGGCCAACGTCCTGACTTTC. Translation gives CATAGTIRSGANVLTF.

The V and J genes are TRBV25-1 and TRBJ1-6; D may be TRBD1 (6 bases). The CDR3 spans 16 residues. Germline V lookup: CDR1 MGHDK, CDR2 SYGVNS. V was shortened by 6 bases and J by 0 bases, with 12 bases between the two germline ends. CDR3 region: CASRRQASSYNSPLHF. As DNA, the CDR3 is TGTGCCAGCAGAAGACAGGCAAGCTCCTATAATTCACCCCTCCACTTT.

The chain recombines TRBV6-5 with TRBJ1-6, with a possible D match to TRBD1 (6 bases). The germline gives CDR1 MNHEY, CDR2 SVGAGI. This CDR3 has 15 residues. Trimming removed 6 bases at V and 0 bases at J, with 9 bases between. DNA for the CDR3: TGTGCCAGCAGACAGGGAAGCTCCTATAATTCACCCCTCCACTTT. Its translation: CASRQGSSYNSPLHF.

This sequence joins TRBV5-6 and TRBJ2-1; TRBD1 aligns across 9 bases. This CDR3 is built from 16 residues. Looked up from germline, CDR1 is SGHDT and CDR2 is YYEEEE. Trimming removed 3 bases from V and 7 bases from J; junction bases left unmatched: 11. The CDR3 nucleotides are TGTGCCAGCAGCTCCTCAGGGACAGGGCTTTTGAATGAGCAGTTCTTC. Protein product: CASSSSGTGLLNEQFF.

V is TRBV7-2 and J is TRBJ2-7; TRBD1 aligns across 10 bases. J lost 3 bases, V lost 5 bases, and 1 base had no gene match. The length of the CDR3 is 13 residues. Per the germline V gene, CDR1 is SGHTA and CDR2 is FQGNSA. The CDR3 DNA reads as TGTGCCAGCAGCCGGGACAGGGGCTACGAGCAGTACTTC. Amino acids: CASSRDRGYEQYF.

V and J are TRBV25-1 and TRBJ2-1; TRBD2 aligns across 7 bases. This CDR3 region has 17 residues. CDR1 and CDR2 (germline): MGHDK, SYGVNS. The V and J ends lost 4 bases and 6 bases, in that order; junction bases with no gene match: 15. This chain's CDR3 is CASSALPGGPYGNEQFF. In nucleotides, the CDR3 is TGTGCCAGCAGTGCCCTGCCGGGGGGACCGTACGGCAATGAGCAGTTCTTC.

This chain joins TRBV6-2 or TRBV6-3 and TRBJ2-7; 8 bases agree with TRBD2. The CDR3 contains 14 residues. The ends lost 6 bases at V and 3 bases at J; junction bases unmatched: 7. The germline CDR1 and CDR2 sequences are MNHEY and SVGEGT. In DNA, the CDR3 is TGTGCCAGCAGCAGGACTAGCAGATACTACGAGCAGTACTTC. Translation gives CASSRTSRYYEQYF.

The gene calls are TRBV5-6 and TRBJ2-7, with 11 bases aligning to TRBD1. Germline CDR1 is SGHDT and CDR2 is YYEEEE. The V and J ends lost 4 bases and 4 bases, in that order; junction bases with no gene match: 4. The CDR3 has 14 amino acids. The CDR3 loop is CASSPGTGGYEQYF. CDR3 coding DNA: TGTGCCAGCAGCCCTGGGACAGGGGGTTACGAGCAGTACTTC.

The V gene is TRBV14, the J gene TRBJ1-1; D not certain. There are 15 residues in the CDR3. Germline V gene sequence: CDR1 SGHDN, CDR2 FVKESK. The V end lost 4 bases, the J end lost 4 bases, and 16 bases lay between the germline ends. In nucleotides, the CDR3 is TGTGCCAGCAGCCCACTAAACACAAGGAGCACTGAAGCTTTCTTT. Translating gives CASSPLNTRSTEAFF.